The clone carrying this T cell receptor (beta chain) has just a few counts. Each CDR3 protein gets one entry after TCRdb re-called the RT-PCR reads with MiXCR. The sample consists of 550,000 to 750,000 distinct CDR3 sequences, about 14% of them appearing once. Germline V gene lookup returns CDR1 SGDLS and CDR2 YYNGEE. V was trimmed by 2 bases and J by 1 base, leaving 9 bases between them. The CDR3 sequence is 14 residues long. The sequenced sample was memory CD4+ T cells from blood. The chain recombines TRBV9 with TRBJ2-5; D is possibly TRBD1 or TRBD2 (5 bases each). The origin of this receptor is a female donor in good health, serving as a healthy control. In DNA form, the CDR3 reads TGTGCCAGCAGCGTGGGACCTATCCAAGAGACCCAGTACTTC. This encodes CASSVGPIQETQYF.